These 10 T cell receptor beta chains originate from one sample sequenced in a study of tumor-infiltrating lymphocytes in primary liver carcinoma. Reverse transcription of 500 to 650 ng total RNA with a constant-region primer produced TCR beta cDNA. Employing slightly modified ARM-PCR, three nested multiplex PCR rounds were run, and these gave rise to the TCR beta libraries. Both of the initial two PCR rounds ran for 10 cycles and employed TRBV1-TRBV30 forward primers alongside a C-beta reverse primer. TCRdb re-called the multiplex PCR reads through MiXCR, storing one row per CDR3 protein. The sample consists of approximately 30,000 distinct CDR3 sequences, 71% of them appearing once. Taking roughly 18-32 mg of unsorted bulk tissue, the authors co-extracted RNA and DNA. The specimen sequenced was liver tumor tissue from sampling region 3. Subset described: tumor region T3, left-lateral pole. These receptors were obtained from a woman aged 25 to 39 with primary liver carcinoma and hepatitis B virus infection.

Remarks on this clonotype: Compared with germline, one end of the junction differs, possibly owing to a read error. The rearrangement links TRBV4-1 to TRBJ2-7; 8 bases are a match to TRBD2. The CDR3 has 15 amino acids. CDR1 MGHRA and CDR2 YSYEKL come from the germline V gene. In DNA, the CDR3 is TGCGCCAGCAGCCAAGATGGCGGGGGGCGTGACGAGCATTACTTC. Translation: CASSQDGGGRDEHYF.

With regard to this clonotype: No conserved phenylalanine or tryptophan is present at the end of the CDR3, so a read error is the likely explanation. No DNA is shown, since the ends of the CDR3 on it are uncertain; the CDR3 is the one TCRdb lists. The genes are TRBV11-2 and TRBJ1-6. The CDR3 length equals 16 residues, ends included. Germline CDR1 is SGHAT and CDR2 is FQNNGV. The CDR3 region is CASSFGRNHNNSPFHL.

Only a few counts were recorded for this clonotype. The rearrangement joins TRBV6-1 to TRBJ2-1; TRBD1 is a possible D gene (6 bases). Trimming stripped 1 base from V and 7 bases from J, with 20 bases between. Germline loops: CDR1 MNHNS, CDR2 SASEGT. The CDR3 has 17 residues. CDR3 sequence (DNA): TGTGCCAGCAGTGAAGAATCCAGGGGCGATCTTCAAAATGAGCAGTTCTTC. This encodes CASSEESRGDLQNEQFF.

In this sample, this clonotype turned up once. One end of the junction fails to match germline, which may point to a read error. The chain is built from TRBV20-1 and TRBJ2-2; 12 bases align to TRBD1. CDR1 is DFQATT, CDR2 SNEGSKA, per germline (reference sequence). The CDR3 spans 15 residues. The DNA for the CDR3 is TGCAGTACTAGAGGGACAGGGGGCGCAGGCTGGGAGCTGTTTTTT. Translation: CSTRGTGGAGWELFF.

Worth noting for this clonotype: At one end, the junction sequence differs from germline, possibly due to a read error. The V gene is TRBV7-8, the J gene TRBJ2-3; 7 bases match TRBD2. CDR3 size: 19 residues. Germline lookup yields CDR1 SGHVS and CDR2 FQNEAQ. The CDR3 sequence is CVSSYGGGVGSSGTDTQYF. CDR3 nucleotides: TGCGTCAGCAGCTACGGTGGGGGGGTGGGATCATCAGGCACAGATACGCAGTATTTT. The variable domain in full, with the rest retrieved from reference TRBV7-8 and TRBJ2-3, is GAGVSQSPRYKVAKRGQDVALRCDPISGHVSLFWYQQALGQGPEFLTYFQNEAQLDKSGLPSDRFFAERPEGSVSTLKIQRTQQEDSAVYLCVSSYGGGVGSSGTDTQYFGPGTRLTVL.

This clonotype was detected many times. The chain carries TRBV11-2 and TRBJ2-7, with 10 bases identical to TRBD1. Germline V CDR1 and CDR2: SGHAT, FQNNGV. The CDR3 is made up of 14 amino acids. Trimming took 5 bases from V and 2 from J; bases not matched to a gene: 3. CDR3 amino acids: CASSTGTGAYEQYF. The CDR3 nucleotides read TGTGCCAGCAGCACCGGGACAGGGGCCTACGAGCAGTACTTC.

As for this clonotype: A much more abundant neighbour one base away suggests this may be a read error. The chain is built from TRBV12-3 or TRBV12-4 and TRBJ2-2; D gene unclear. The CDR3 totals 16 residues. Trimming left V 8 bases short and J 1 base short, with 17 bases between. The CDR3, as DNA: TGTGCCAGCTGTTCGATCGGATTAGGGAACACCGGGGAGCTGTTTTTT. Its protein is CASCSIGLGNTGELFF.

Many counts were recorded for this clonotype. This sequence joins TRBV20-1 and TRBJ2-7; TRBD2 matches at 12 bases. V shed 4 bases, J shed 3 bases, and the junction held 4 bases outside the gene matches. Germline CDR1 is DFQATT and CDR2 is SNEGSKA (reference sequence). The CDR3 consists of 14 residues. This CDR3 is CSAKTSGRIYEQYF. For the CDR3, the DNA is TGCAGTGCTAAGACTAGCGGGAGAATCTACGAGCAGTACTTC.

Of note for this clonotype: This may stem from a read error, because a much larger clone lies one nucleotide away. The chain links TRBV11-3 to TRBJ2-1, with D uncertain. This CDR3 region has 12 residues. The V gene's germline CDR1 is SGHNT and CDR2 YENEEA. The CDR3 nucleotides are TGTGCCTGCAGTGTGGGCTACAATAAGCAGTTCTTC. The encoded protein is CACSVGYNKQFF.

This clonotype is classed as medium-sized. The gene calls are TRBV5-6 and TRBJ1-5; 9 bases fit TRBD1. CDR1 is SGHDT and CDR2 is YYEEEE in the germline V gene. The CDR3 is made up of 14 amino acids. V lost 4 bases, J lost 1 base, and 0 bases stayed unmatched. CDR3 DNA: TGTGCCAGCAGCACAGGGGGCAGCAATCAGCCCCAGCATTTT. Encoded protein: CASSTGGSNQPQHF.